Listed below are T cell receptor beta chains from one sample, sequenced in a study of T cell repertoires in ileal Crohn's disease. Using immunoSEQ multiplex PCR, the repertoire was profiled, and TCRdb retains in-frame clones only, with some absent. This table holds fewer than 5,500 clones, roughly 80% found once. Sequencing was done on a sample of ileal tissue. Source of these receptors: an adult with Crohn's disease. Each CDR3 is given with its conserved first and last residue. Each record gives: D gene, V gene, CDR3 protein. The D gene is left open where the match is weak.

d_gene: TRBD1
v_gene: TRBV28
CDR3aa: CASNRDRVSEAFF

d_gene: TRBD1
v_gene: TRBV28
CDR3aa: CASSSTTGVGNTIYF

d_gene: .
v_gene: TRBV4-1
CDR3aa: CASSQPGDYYGYTF

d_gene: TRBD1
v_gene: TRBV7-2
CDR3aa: CASSFRDRSYEQYF

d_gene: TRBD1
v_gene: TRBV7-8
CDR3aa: CASSLGTGLSGNTIYF

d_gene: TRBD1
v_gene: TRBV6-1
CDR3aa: CASSDHGTANGYTF

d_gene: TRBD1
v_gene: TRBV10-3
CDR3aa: CAISEGMDRGRIGELFF

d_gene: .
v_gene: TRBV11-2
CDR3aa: CASSFRTEAYEQYF

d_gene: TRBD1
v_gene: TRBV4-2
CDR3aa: CASSQDYTGTGGTDTQYF

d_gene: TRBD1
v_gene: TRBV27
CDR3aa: CASSVDRGQNSPLHF

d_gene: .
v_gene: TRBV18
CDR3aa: CASSPRGPETQYF

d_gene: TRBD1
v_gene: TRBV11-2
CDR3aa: CASSLDLDRGLYEQYF

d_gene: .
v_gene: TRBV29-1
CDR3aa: CSVAQGRIGYTF

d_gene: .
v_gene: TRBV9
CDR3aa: CASSVASGSDGYTF

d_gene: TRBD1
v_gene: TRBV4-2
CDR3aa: CASSQGQGSYEQYF

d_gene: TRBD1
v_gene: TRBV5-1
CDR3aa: CASSHRDRGFTGELFF

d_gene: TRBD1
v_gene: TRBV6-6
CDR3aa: CASSHRQGSTEAFF

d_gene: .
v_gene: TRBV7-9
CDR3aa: CASLWTDNTEAFF

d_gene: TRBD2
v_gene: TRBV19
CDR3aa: CASSIVGLAGRNTGELFF

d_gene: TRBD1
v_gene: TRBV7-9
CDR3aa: CASSPVDRANNYGYTF

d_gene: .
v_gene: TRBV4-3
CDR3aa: CASSQDRSQSNSPLHF

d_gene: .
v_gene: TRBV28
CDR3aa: CASSLHNHPGGYTF

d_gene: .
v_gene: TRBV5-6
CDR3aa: CASSLPWGEGYGYTF

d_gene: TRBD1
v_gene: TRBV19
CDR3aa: CASSIERQGYGYTF

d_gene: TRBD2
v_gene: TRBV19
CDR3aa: CASSAGRLAGGHGTQYF

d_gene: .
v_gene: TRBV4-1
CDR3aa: CASSHLIGEETQYF

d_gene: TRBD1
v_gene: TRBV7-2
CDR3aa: CASSLGAGGVKRGGYTF

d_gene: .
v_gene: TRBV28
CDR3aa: CASSFGTSNTEAFF

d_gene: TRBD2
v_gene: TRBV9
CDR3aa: CASSVVRTSGETGELFF

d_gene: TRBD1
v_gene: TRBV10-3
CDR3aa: CAIRLSGQLNTEAFF

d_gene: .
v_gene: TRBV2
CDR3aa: CASSGIAVTGELFF

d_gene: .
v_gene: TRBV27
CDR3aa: CASSSEGGEKLFF

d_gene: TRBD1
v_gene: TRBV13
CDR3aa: CASSPGQKPVVDGYTF